The TCR beta chain described here comes from a study of somatic mutations in cytotoxic T cells in rheumatoid arthritis. Background on the study: Patient blood, which was peripheral blood collected as 30 ml EDTA, was drawn right after diagnosis and before any treatment started.

Findings of the study overall: For about an eighth of the roughly 60 patients, a single CD8+ clone accounted for more than 20% of CD8+ cells. Significant differences in CD8+ T-cell clonality were not found between rheumatoid arthritis patients and healthy controls (age-matched).

To note about this clone: The antigen is undetermined.

Method: immunoSEQ multiplex PCR; TCRdb's copy keeps in-frame clones and lacks some. The sample records about 23,000 clones, 65% to 85% being singletons. V gave up 2 bases and J gave up 5 bases, with 3 bases separating them. Germline V gene data show CDR1 as WNHNN and CDR2 as SYGVQD (reference sequence). The CDR3 is 12 amino acids. The chain uses TRBV10-1 and TRBJ2-2; D remains ambiguous. The sequencing sample was made of CD8+ T cells sorted from blood. The sequence was collected from an adult with rheumatoid arthritis. The CDR3, as DNA: TGCGCCAGCAGTGAGGCGACCGGGGAGCTGTTTTTT. Translating gives CASSEATGELFF.